The 24 T cell receptor beta chains below come from one sample, sequenced in a study of glioma-infiltrating T cells. TCR alpha and beta CDR3 regions were amplified from RNA using iRepertoire nested multiplex PCR. TCRdb re-called the multiplex PCR reads through MiXCR, storing one row per CDR3 protein. The table lists 300,000 to 450,000 distinct CDR3 sequences, around 45% of them singletons. Sequencing was carried out using glioma tissue, nonneoplastic brain tissue, or PBMCs (not recorded which). The receptors here all came from a human donor with low-grade glioma or glioblastoma, undergoing nonglioma brain surgery, or in good health (not recorded which).

This clonotype was counted between two and nine times. J is TRBJ1-5 and V is TRBV7-2, with a tentative D call TRBD1 (6 bases). The CDR3 extends over 14 amino acids. Trimming cost V 6 bases and J 5 bases, with 14 bases left between them. CDR1 and CDR2 from the germline V gene are SGHTA and FQGNSA. CDR3 amino acids: CASSQMGAYQPQHF. DNA for the CDR3: TGTGCCAGCAGTCAAATGGGGGCTTATCAGCCCCAGCATTTT.

In DNA, the CDR3 is TGTGCCAGCAGCAACCCCAGTCTTGAGAAGCAGTTCTTC. It specifies CASSNPSLEKQFF. This chain links TRBV7-3 with TRBJ2-1; no clear D gene. V dropped 5 bases and J dropped 11 bases, with 16 bases sitting between them. This CDR3 spans 13 amino acids. Looked up from germline, CDR1 is SGHTA and CDR2 is FQGTGA. Drawing the rest from reference TRBV7-3 and TRBJ2-1, the complete variable domain is GAGVSQTPSNKVTEKGKYVELRCDPISGHTALYWYRQSLGQGPEFLIYFQGTGAADDSGLPNDRFFAVRPEGSVSTLKIQRTERGDSAVYLCASSNPSLEKQFFGPGTRLTVL.

About this clonotype: This sequence may be a read error, since a much larger clone differs from it by one base. The missing conserved phenylalanine or tryptophan at the end of this CDR3 makes a read error likely. The chain is built from TRBV28 and TRBJ1-1; TRBD1 is a possible D gene (5 bases). Trimming cost V 4 bases and J 3 bases, with 9 bases left between them. From germline, CDR1 is MDHEN and CDR2 SYDVKM. CDR3 length: 13 residues. The CDR3 sequence is CASSWGSYTEAFS. CDR3 sequence (DNA): TGTGCCAGCAGTTGGGGCAGCTACACTGAAGCTTTCTCT.

This clonotype occurred many times. The chain joins TRBV27 to TRBJ1-2; tentatively, D is TRBD1 (5 bases). Germline values: CDR1 MNHEY, CDR2 SMNVEV (reference sequence). The CDR3 has 14 residues. V shed 6 bases and J shed 5 bases, with 16 bases lying between them. CDR3 amino acids: CASRPGPEVYGYTF. The CDR3 nucleotides are TGTGCCAGCAGGCCGGGACCCGAGGTATATGGCTACACCTTC.

Notes on this clonotype: One base away lies a much larger clone, so this may be a sequencing read error. The chain uses TRBV28 and TRBJ2-7; D remains unclear. This CDR3 has 13 amino acids. Per the germline V gene, CDR1 is MDHEN and CDR2 is SYDVKM. V lost 7 bases and J lost 2, with 12 bases in between. The CDR3 bases are TGTGCCAGCACTTTTACAGCAACCTACGAGCAGTACTTC. This translates into CASTFTATYEQYF.

The table lists this clonotype with many counts. The chain combines TRBV20-1 with TRBJ1-5; D unclear. The CDR3 is made up of 14 amino acids. The germline V and J ends were trimmed by 8 bases and 0 bases, with 14 bases remaining between them. Germline V gene sequence: CDR1 DFQATT, CDR2 SNEGSKA (reference sequence). The CDR3 sequence is CSSVGRHSNQPQHF. CDR3 sequence (DNA): TGCAGTTCTGTGGGAAGACATAGCAATCAGCCCCAGCATTTT.

This clonotype was picked up a small number of times. The chain has TRBV20-1 and TRBJ2-7; TRBD2 agrees at 8 bases. Germline CDR1 is DFQATT and CDR2 is SNEGSKA (reference sequence). The CDR3 runs 14 residues. V lost 6 bases to trimming and J lost 2 bases; unmatched junction nucleotides: 9. The CDR3 here is CSADPGLVTYEQYF. Here the CDR3 DNA reads TGCAGTGCCGATCCGGGACTAGTTACCTACGAGCAGTACTTC.

This clonotype was picked up one time. The chain carries TRBV5-1 and TRBJ2-1; D is perhaps TRBD1 (8 bases). The CDR3 loop spans 16 amino acids. The V and J ends lost 4 bases and 9 bases respectively, with 23 bases between them. The germline V gene has CDR1 SGHRS and CDR2 YFSETQ. Written as DNA, the CDR3 is TGCGCCAGCAGCCGGAGGGGTACAGGGGGGGGTCCTGAGCAGTTCTTC. As protein: CASSRRGTGGGPEQFF.

In DNA, the CDR3 is TGTGCCAGCAGCGATGGTGCGGGAGGGCCTGGAGATACGCAGTATTTT. Its protein product is CASSDGAGGPGDTQYF. This rearrangement joins TRBV7-9 to TRBJ2-3; the match to TRBD2 covers 9 bases. This CDR3 has 16 amino acids. V dropped 5 bases and J dropped 5; count of bases not matched to a gene: 11. Germline CDR1 and CDR2: SEHNR and FQNEAQ (reference sequence).

With respect to this clonotype: A junction end diverges from the germline sequence, so it may reflect a read error. V is TRBV7-3 and J is TRBJ1-1; D uncertain. The germline gives CDR1 SGHTA, CDR2 FQGTGA. The CDR3 length is 14 residues. The CDR3 DNA sequence: TGTGCCAGCAGCTTAGATCGGGCAGATACTGGAGCTTTCTTT. It codes for CASSLDRADTGAFF.

In DNA form, the CDR3 reads TGTGCCAGCAGCTTAGTGGGCAGAGGCTACACCTTC. The encoded protein is CASSLVGRGYTF. This sequence joins TRBV7-2 and TRBJ1-2; D unresolved. This CDR3 is 12 amino acids long. The germline gives CDR1 SGHTA, CDR2 FQGNSA. V lost 1 base and J 8 bases, leaving 8 bases between the germline ends.

This clonotype was seen many times. The CDR3 coding sequence is TGTGCCAGCAGTTTAGGGACAGGACTACTCGAGTTCTTC. Translated, it gives CASSLGTGLLEFF. The chain has TRBV27 and TRBJ2-1; TRBD1 agrees at 8 bases. The trim removed 2 bases at V and 14 bases at J, leaving 8 bases unmatched. The CDR3 runs to 13 residues. The germline gives CDR1 MNHEY, CDR2 SMNVEV (reference sequence).

As regards this clonotype: Germline is not matched at one junction end, which may reflect a read error. The J gene is TRBJ1-5, the V gene TRBV7-2; possible D gene TRBD1, 6 bases. Germline CDR1 is SGHTA and CDR2 is FQGNSA. The CDR3 is made up of 15 amino acids. The CDR3 sequence is CAGSLGGGTGQPQHF. The CDR3 coding sequence is TGTGCCGGCAGCTTAGGGGGAGGGACTGGCCAGCCCCAGCATTTT.

As for this clonotype: A much larger clone sits a single nucleotide away, making a read error possible. V and J are TRBV5-4 and TRBJ1-1, with D hard to call. CDR1 and CDR2 (germline): SGHNT, YYREEE (reference sequence). The CDR3 runs 15 residues. This chain's CDR3 is CVSSRARSLNTEAFF. The CDR3, as DNA: TGCGTCAGCAGCCGGGCCCGCAGCCTGAACACTGAAGCTTTCTTT.

This clonotype came up a few times. V usage is TRBV12-3 or TRBV12-4 and J usage is TRBJ2-7; TRBD1 aligns across 9 bases. The CDR3 loop spans 14 amino acids. J was trimmed by 2 bases and V by 5 bases; bases with no gene match: 4. The CDR3 region has the DNA TGTGCCAGCAGTGCACAGGGGGCACCCTACGAGCAGTACTTC. It is translated as CASSAQGAPYEQYF.

The rearrangement uses TRBV29-1 and TRBJ2-3; perhaps D is TRBD1 or TRBD2 (5 bases each). V lost 6 bases to trimming and J lost 0 bases, with 16 bases between them. CDR1 and CDR2 from the germline V gene are SQVTM and ANQGSEA. The CDR3 runs to 15 residues. The chain's CDR3 is CSVVGTQESTDTQYF. The CDR3 nucleotides are TGCAGCGTGGTCGGGACGCAAGAAAGCACAGATACGCAGTATTTT.

The chain couples TRBV5-1 to TRBJ2-7; 9 bases agree with TRBD2. The CDR3 extends over 15 amino acids. J was trimmed by 2 bases and V by 2 bases; bases with no gene match: 5. Germline CDR1 SGHRS, CDR2 YFSETQ. The CDR3 DNA reads as TGCGCCAGCAGCTTCGGACTAGCGCCTACCTACGAGCAGTACTTC. Translating gives CASSFGLAPTYEQYF.

In regard to this clonotype: This likely comes from a read error, as the CDR3 has no conserved phenylalanine or tryptophan at its end. The chain couples TRBV20-1 to TRBJ2-3; tentatively, D is TRBD2 (5 bases). CDR3 size: 14 residues. CDR1 and CDR2 from the germline V gene are DFQATT and SNEGSKA (reference sequence). V was clipped by 6 bases and J by 5 bases, with 18 bases between them. CDR3 residues: CSAPRPGWVDTQYC. CDR3 coding DNA: TGCAGTGCCCCGCGGCCGGGGTGGGTAGATACGCAGTATTGT.

V gene TRBV6-1 combines with J gene TRBJ2-7; D gene unclear. The CDR3 is 12 residues long. V gave up 7 bases and J gave up 3 bases, with 10 bases separating them. Germline lookup yields CDR1 MNHNS and CDR2 SASEGT. The CDR3 here is CASIITFYEQYF. The CDR3 DNA sequence: TGTGCCAGCATTATCACATTCTACGAGCAGTACTTC.

This clonotype appeared a few times. A read error may be the cause here, since a much bigger clone is one base away. V and J are TRBV6-1 and TRBJ1-5, with TRBD1 as a possible D gene (6 bases). The germline CDR1 and CDR2 sequences are MNHNS and SASEGT. Trimming cost V 2 bases and J 0 bases, with 14 bases left between them. The CDR3 contains 17 residues. The CDR3 coding sequence is TGTGCCAGCAGTGAACTGTGGACAGCCTATAGCAATCAGCCCCAGCATTTT. Protein: CASSELWTAYSNQPQHF.

Notes on this clonotype: One end of the junction fails to match germline, which may point to a read error. This sequence joins TRBV15 and TRBJ2-4, with 11 bases identical to TRBD2. Germline assignment: CDR1 LNHNV and CDR2 YYDKDF (reference sequence). There are 19 residues in the CDR3. The CDR3, as DNA: TGTGCCAACAGCAGAGATAGAACTAGCGGGAGAGGAGCCAAAAACATTCAGTACTTC. It is translated as CANSRDRTSGRGAKNIQYF.

The rearrangement links TRBV4-2 to TRBJ2-3; 8 bases are a match to TRBD2. The junction had 15 bases not matched to a gene; V was cut back by 4 bases and J by 6 bases. Germline loops: CDR1 LGHNA, CDR2 YNFKEQ. This CDR3 has 17 residues. The CDR3 loop reads CASSPRGPAGEGDTQYF. CDR3 DNA: TGTGCCAGCAGCCCCAGGGGACCAGCGGGAGAAGGGGATACGCAGTATTTT.

Comment on this clonotype: A much larger clonotype is one base distant, so this may be a read error. The chain recombines TRBV28 with TRBJ1-2, with D unclear. Per the germline V gene, CDR1 is MDHEN and CDR2 is SYDVKM. Between the trimmed V and J ends, which lost 8 bases and 7 bases, there was a span of 17 bases. CDR3 length equals 13 residues. CDR3 nucleotides: TGTGCCAGCGGATATCGGAACAGTCGTGGCTACACCTTC. This codes for CASGYRNSRGYTF.

V gene TRBV28 combines with J gene TRBJ2-1; 7 nucleotides align to TRBD2. Germline-derived CDR1 and CDR2 are MDHEN and SYDVKM. With 2 bases clipped from V and 4 bases from J, the junction kept 11 bases outside the gene matches. The CDR3 is 17 amino acids. CDR3 DNA sequence: TGTGCCAGCAGTTTAGCTACTGGCGGGAGCTCTTACAATGAGCAGTTCTTC. Residues: CASSLATGGSSYNEQFF. Complete variable domain (other parts from reference TRBV28 and TRBJ2-1): DVKVTQSSRYLVKRTGEKVFLECVQDMDHENMFWYRQDPGLGLRLIYFSYDVKMKEKGDIPEGYSVSREKKERFSLILESASTNQTSMYLCASSLATGGSSYNEQFFGPGTRLTVL.